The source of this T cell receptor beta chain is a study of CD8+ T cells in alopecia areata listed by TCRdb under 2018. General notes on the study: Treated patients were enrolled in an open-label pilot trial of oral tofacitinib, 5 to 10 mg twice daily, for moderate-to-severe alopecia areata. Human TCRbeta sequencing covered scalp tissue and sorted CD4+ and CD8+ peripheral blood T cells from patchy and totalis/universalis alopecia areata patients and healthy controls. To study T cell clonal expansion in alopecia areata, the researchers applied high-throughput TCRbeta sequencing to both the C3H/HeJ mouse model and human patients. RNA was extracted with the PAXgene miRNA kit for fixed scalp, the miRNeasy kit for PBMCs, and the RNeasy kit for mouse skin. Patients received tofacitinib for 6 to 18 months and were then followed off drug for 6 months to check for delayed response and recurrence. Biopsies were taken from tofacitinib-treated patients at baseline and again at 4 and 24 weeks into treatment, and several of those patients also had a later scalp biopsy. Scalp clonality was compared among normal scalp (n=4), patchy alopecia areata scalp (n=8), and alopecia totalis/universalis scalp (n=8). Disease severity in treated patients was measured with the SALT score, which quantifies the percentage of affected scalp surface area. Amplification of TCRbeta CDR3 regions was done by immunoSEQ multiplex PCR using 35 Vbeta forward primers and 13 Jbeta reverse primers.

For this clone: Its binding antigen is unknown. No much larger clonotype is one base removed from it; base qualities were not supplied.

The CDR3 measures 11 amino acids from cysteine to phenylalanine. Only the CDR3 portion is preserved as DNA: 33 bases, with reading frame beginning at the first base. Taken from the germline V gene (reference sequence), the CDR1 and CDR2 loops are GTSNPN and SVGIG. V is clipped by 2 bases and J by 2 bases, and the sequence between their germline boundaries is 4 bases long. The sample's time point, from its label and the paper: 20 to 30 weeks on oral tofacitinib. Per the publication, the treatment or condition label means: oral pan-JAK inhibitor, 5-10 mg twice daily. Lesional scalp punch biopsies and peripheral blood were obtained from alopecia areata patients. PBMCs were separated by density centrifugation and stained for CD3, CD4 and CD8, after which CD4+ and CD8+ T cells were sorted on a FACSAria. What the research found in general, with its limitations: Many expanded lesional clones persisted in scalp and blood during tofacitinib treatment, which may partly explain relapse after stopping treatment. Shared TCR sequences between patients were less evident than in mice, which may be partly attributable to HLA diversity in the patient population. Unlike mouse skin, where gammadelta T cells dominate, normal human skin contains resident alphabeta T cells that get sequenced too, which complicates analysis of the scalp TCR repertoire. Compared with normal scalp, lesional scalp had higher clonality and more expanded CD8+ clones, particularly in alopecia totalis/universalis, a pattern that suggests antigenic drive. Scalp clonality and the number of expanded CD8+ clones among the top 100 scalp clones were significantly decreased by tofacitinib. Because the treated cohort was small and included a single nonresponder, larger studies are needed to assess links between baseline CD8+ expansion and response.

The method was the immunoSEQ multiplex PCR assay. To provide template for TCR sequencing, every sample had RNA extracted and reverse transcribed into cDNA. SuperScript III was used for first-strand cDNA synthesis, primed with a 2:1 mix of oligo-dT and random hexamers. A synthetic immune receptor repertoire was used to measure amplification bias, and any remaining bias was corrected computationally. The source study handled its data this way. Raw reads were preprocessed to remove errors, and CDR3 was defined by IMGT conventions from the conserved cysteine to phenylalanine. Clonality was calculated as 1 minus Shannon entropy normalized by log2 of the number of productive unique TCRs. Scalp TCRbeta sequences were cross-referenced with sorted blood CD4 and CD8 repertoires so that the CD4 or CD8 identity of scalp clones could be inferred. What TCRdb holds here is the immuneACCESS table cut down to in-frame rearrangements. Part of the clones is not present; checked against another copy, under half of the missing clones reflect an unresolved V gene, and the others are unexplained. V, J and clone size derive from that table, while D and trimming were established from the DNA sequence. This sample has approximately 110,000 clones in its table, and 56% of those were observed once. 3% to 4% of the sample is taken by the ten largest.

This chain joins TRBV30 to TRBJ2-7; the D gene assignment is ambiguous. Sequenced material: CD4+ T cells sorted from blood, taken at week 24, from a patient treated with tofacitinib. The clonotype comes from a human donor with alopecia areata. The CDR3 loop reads CAWSSTYEQYF. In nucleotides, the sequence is TGTGCCTGGAGTTCAACCTACGAGCAGTACTTC. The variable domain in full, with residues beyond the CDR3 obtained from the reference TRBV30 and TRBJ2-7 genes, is SQTIHQWPATLVQPVGSPLSLECTVEGTSNPNLYWYRQAAGRGLQLLFYSVGIGQISSEVPQNLSASRPQDRQFILSSKKLLLSDSGFYLCAWSSTYEQYFGPGTRLTVT.